These 14 T cell receptor beta chains were all obtained from the same sample, sequenced in a study of blood T cell repertoires in COVID-19. Profiling relied on immunoSEQ multiplex PCR, and the TCRdb table lists in-frame clones only, not all of them. The profile shows around 250,000 clones, 80% to 90% of them singletons. What was sequenced was PBMCs or T cells enriched from blood (not recorded which). Every receptor here comes from a man aged 50 to 60 who had been exposed to COVID-19.

The chain links TRBV30 to TRBJ2-1; TRBD2 aligns across 8 bases. The germline CDR1 and CDR2 sequences are GTSNPN and SVGIG (reference sequence). The V and J ends lost 4 bases and 7 bases, in that order; junction bases with no gene match: 9. This CDR3 region has 14 residues. This CDR3 reads CAWIPGGIGNEQFF. CDR3 DNA sequence: TGTGCCTGGATTCCGGGAGGGATCGGGAATGAGCAGTTCTTC.

The chain combines TRBV28 with TRBJ1-3; TRBD1 matches 9 bases. There are 13 residues in the CDR3. J gave up 8 bases and V 6 bases, and 5 bases lay outside the gene matches. CDR1 is MDHEN, CDR2 SYDVKM, per germline. The CDR3 sequence is CASRPGQGYTIYF. CDR3 nucleotide sequence: TGTGCCAGCAGACCGGGACAGGGTTACACCATATATTTT.

The chain recombines TRBV28 with TRBJ1-2; D gene uncertain. The CDR3 extends over 14 amino acids. Germline lookup yields CDR1 MDHEN and CDR2 SYDVKM. The V end was cut by 5 bases, the J end by 2 bases, with 12 bases between. The CDR3 protein is CASSRGGSNYGYTF. In nucleotides, the CDR3 is TGTGCCAGCAGTCGAGGAGGCTCAAACTATGGCTACACCTTC.

V gene TRBV7-2 combines with J gene TRBJ2-2, with 9 bases fitting TRBD2. Germline CDR1 is SGHTA and CDR2 is FQGNSA. This CDR3 has 15 residues. The V gene end was trimmed by 1 base and the J gene end by 5 bases; junction bases not matched to a gene: 2. The CDR3 bases are TGTGCCAGCAGCTTAGGCCTAGCGGGGACCGGGGAGCTGTTTTTT. This sequence encodes CASSLGLAGTGELFF.

In its sample, this clone was seen a few times. The chain joins TRBV6-5 to TRBJ2-1; the D is unclear. Trimming removed 5 bases from V and 4 bases from J, with 15 bases in between. Germline CDR1 and CDR2: MNHEY and SVGAGI. This CDR3 has 15 residues. CDR3 DNA: TGTGCCAGCAGTCAGACCGACCCTAGGTACAATGAGCAGTTCTTC. Translation gives CASSQTDPRYNEQFF.

This chain uses TRBV28 with TRBJ1-2, with TRBD1 identical over 8 bases. After removal of 6 bases from V and 6 bases from J, the junction contained 6 bases not matched to a gene. Germline loops: CDR1 MDHEN, CDR2 SYDVKM. The CDR3 is made up of 13 amino acids. For the CDR3, the DNA is TGTGCCAGCAGGACGGACAGGGTTCATGGCTACACCTTC. This translates into CASRTDRVHGYTF.

V gene TRBV5-1 combines with J gene TRBJ1-2; D is uncertain. This CDR3 is 14 amino acids long. CDR1 and CDR2 from the germline V gene are SGHRS and YFSETQ. Trimming stripped 2 bases from V and 2 bases from J, with 10 bases between. Here the CDR3 DNA reads TGCGCCAGCAGCTTATCTAGCATCAACTATGGCTACACCTTC. It encodes CASSLSSINYGYTF.

The chain uses TRBV11-3 and TRBJ1-2; the match to TRBD1 covers 8 bases. The CDR3 is 17 residues long. Per the germline V gene, CDR1 is SGHNT and CDR2 is YENEEA. The J segment lost 3 bases and the V segment lost 0 bases, leaving 9 bases of the junction unmatched. CDR3 nucleotides: TGTGCCAGCAGCTTAGATCAGCTGCAGGGGGCTCACTATGGCTACACCTTC. Residues: CASSLDQLQGAHYGYTF.

The gene calls are TRBV5-4 and TRBJ1-1, with D unresolved. Trimming pared 1 base from V and 1 base from J, leaving 8 bases between. CDR1 is SGHNT, CDR2 YYREEE, per germline (reference sequence). The CDR3 runs to 14 residues. CDR3 in DNA: TGTGCCAGCAGCTTGAGAGACAAGAACACTGAAGCTTTCTTT. As protein: CASSLRDKNTEAFF. The entire variable domain, with the rest obtained from reference TRBV5-4 and TRBJ1-1, is as follows: ETGVTQSPTHLIKTRGQQVTLRCSSQSGHNTVSWYQQALGQGPQFIFQYYREEENGRGNFPPRFSGLQFPNYSSELNVNALELDDSALYLCASSLRDKNTEAFFGQGTRLTVV.

This rearrangement joins TRBV5-1 to TRBJ1-1, with no clear D. Germline loops: CDR1 SGHRS, CDR2 YFSETQ. The CDR3 loop spans 15 amino acids. V lost 3 bases to trimming and J lost 1 base, with 13 bases between them. CDR3 nucleotide sequence: TGCGCCAGCAGCTGGACTCTTGTCGGGAACACTGAAGCTTTCTTT. This gives the protein CASSWTLVGNTEAFF.

V usage is TRBV6-5 and J usage is TRBJ2-3; tentative D call: TRBD2 (5 bases). This CDR3 has 13 residues. In germline, CDR1 is MNHEY, CDR2 SVGAGI. V shed 7 bases and J shed 3 bases, with 11 bases lying between them. This CDR3 reads CASNEGVTDTQYF. CDR3 DNA sequence: TGTGCCAGCAACGAGGGAGTGACAGATACGCAGTATTTT.

The chain carries TRBV7-8 and TRBJ1-4; 11 bases agree with TRBD1. The CDR3 is 16 amino acids. Germline V gene lookup returns CDR1 SGHVS and CDR2 FQNEAQ. Trimming took 5 bases from V and 5 from J; bases not matched to a gene: 7. CDR3 protein: CASSPPRTGGNEKLFF. The CDR3 DNA reads TGTGCCAGCAGCCCTCCCCGGACAGGGGGCAATGAAAAACTGTTTTTT.

Here the CDR3 DNA reads TGTGCCACCAGCAGGATGGGGACAGGAGACAATGAGCAGTTCTTC. Encoded protein: CATSRMGTGDNEQFF. The gene calls are TRBV15 and TRBJ2-1; 8 nucleotides align to TRBD1. This CDR3 comprises 15 residues. J was trimmed by 5 bases and V by 3 bases; bases with no gene match: 6. The germline V gene has CDR1 LNHNV and CDR2 YYDKDF (reference sequence).

CDR3 bases: TGCGCCAGCAGTTACAGGCTGAACACTGAAGCTTTCTTT. Its translation: CASSYRLNTEAFF. The chain uses TRBV5-1 and TRBJ1-1, with D perhaps TRBD1 (5 bases). The CDR3 runs 13 residues. Germline-derived CDR1 and CDR2 are SGHRS and YFSETQ. Trimming stripped 5 bases from V and 0 bases from J, with 8 bases between. Supplemented by reference TRBV5-1 and TRBJ1-1, the full variable domain reads KAGVTQTPRYLIKTRGQQVTLSCSPISGHRSVSWYQQTPGQGLQFLFEYFSETQRNKGNFPGRFSGRQFSNSRSEMNVSTLELGDSALYLCASSYRLNTEAFFGQGTRLTVV.